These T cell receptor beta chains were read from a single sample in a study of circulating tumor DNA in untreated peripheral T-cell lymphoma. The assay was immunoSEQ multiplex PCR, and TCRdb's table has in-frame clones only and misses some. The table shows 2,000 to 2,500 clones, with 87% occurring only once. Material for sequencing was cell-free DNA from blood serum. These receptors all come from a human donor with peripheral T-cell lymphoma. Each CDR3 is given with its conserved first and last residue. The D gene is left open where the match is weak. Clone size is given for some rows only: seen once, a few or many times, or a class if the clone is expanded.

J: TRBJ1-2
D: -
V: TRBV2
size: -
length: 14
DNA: TGTGCCAGCACCGAGGGAGGTTACGACTATGGCTACACCTTC
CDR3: CASTEGGYDYGYTF

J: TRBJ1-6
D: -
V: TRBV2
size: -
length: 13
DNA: TGTGCCAGCAGTGAGGACCGCAATTCACCCCTCCACTTT
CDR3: CASSEDRNSPLHF

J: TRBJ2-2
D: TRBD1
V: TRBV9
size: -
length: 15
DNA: TGTGCCAGCAGCGTTCAGGGGGCCATAAACGGGGAGCTGTTTTTT
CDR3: CASSVQGAINGELFF

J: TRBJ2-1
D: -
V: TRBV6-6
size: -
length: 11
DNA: TGTGCCAGCAGGGAAAAAAATGAGCAGTTCTTC
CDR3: CASREKNEQFF

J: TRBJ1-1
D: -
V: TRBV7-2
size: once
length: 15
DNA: TGTGCCAGCAGCCAGGACAGCCAGATGAACACTGAAGCTTTCTTT
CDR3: CASSQDSQMNTEAFF

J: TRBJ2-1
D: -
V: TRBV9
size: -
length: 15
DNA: TGTGCCAGCAGCATTTGGGACGGACCTGGGAATGAGCAGTTCTTC
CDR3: CASSIWDGPGNEQFF

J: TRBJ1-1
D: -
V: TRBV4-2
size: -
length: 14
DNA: TGTGCCAGCAGCCAGAGGGCCCGTGGGACTGAAGCTTTCTTT
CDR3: CASSQRARGTEAFF

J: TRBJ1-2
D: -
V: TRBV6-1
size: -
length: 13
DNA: TGTGCGACTAGCGGGGGGCAGTCAGGTGGCTACACCTTC
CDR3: CATSGGQSGGYTF

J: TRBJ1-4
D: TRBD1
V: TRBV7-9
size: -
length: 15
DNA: TGTGCCAGCAGTTACGGGGACAGAACTAATGAAAAACTGTTTTTT
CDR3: CASSYGDRTNEKLFF

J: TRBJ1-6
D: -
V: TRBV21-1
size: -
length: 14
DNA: TGTGCCAGCAGGTCACAGGGATGTAATTCACCCCTCCACTTT
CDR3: CASRSQGCNSPLHF

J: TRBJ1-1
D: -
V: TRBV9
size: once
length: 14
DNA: TGTGCCAGCAGCGTGGCAGGGATGAACACTGAAGCTTTCTTT
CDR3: CASSVAGMNTEAFF

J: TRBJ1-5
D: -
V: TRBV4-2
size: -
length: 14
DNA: TGTGCCAGCAGCCAAGACAGGGGCAATCAGCCCCAGCATTTT
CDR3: CASSQDRGNQPQHF

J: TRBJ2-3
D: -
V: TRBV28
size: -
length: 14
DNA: TGTGCCAGCAGTCTAACGGGGTCGGATGGTACGCAGTATTTT
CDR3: CASSLTGSDGTQYF

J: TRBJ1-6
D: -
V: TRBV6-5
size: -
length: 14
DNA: TGTGCCAGCAGTTACTCAACCGAGTCGTCACCCCTCCACTTT
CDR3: CASSYSTESSPLHF

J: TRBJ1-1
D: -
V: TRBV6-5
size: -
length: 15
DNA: TGTGCCAGCAGTTCCTCCTCATCAGGAGACACTGAAGCTTTCTTT
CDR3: CASSSSSSGDTEAFF

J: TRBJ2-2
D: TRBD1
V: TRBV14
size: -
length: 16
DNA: TGTGCCAGCAGGCTACTCAGGGGGCAGTTGACCGGGGAGCTGTTTTTT
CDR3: CASRLLRGQLTGELFF

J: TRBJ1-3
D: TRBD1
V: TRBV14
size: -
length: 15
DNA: TGTGCCAGCAGCACCCGGGACAGGGATAGAAACACCATATATTTT
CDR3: CASSTRDRDRNTIYF

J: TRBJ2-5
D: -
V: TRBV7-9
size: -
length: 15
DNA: TGTGCCAGCAGCTTAGCACAGGGGGGGCGCGAGACCCAGTACTTC
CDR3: CASSLAQGGRETQYF

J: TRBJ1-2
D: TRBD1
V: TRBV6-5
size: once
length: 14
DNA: TGTGCCAGCCGAGACAGGGGGACTAACTATGGCTACACCTTC
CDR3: CASRDRGTNYGYTF

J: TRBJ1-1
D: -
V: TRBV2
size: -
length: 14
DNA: TGTGCCAGCAGTGAAAAGGGAGCCGGCACTGAAGCTTTCTTT
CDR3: CASSEKGAGTEAFF

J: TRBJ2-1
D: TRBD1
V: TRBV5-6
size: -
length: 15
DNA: TGTGCCAGCAGCCGGACAGGGGGCACCTACAATGAGCAGTTCTTC
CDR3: CASSRTGGTYNEQFF

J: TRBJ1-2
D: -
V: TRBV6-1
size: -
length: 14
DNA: TGTGCCAGCAGTCGGGACACCAATAACTATGGCTACACCTTC
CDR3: CASSRDTNNYGYTF

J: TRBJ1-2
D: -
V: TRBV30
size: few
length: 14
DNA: TGTGCCTGGAGTGGCGAACGACGGTCTTATGGCTACACCTTC
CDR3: CAWSGERRSYGYTF